One and the same sample provided the 20 T cell receptor beta chains below, sequenced in a study of human T cells and chemical hapten exposure. Regarding time point: patch test 1, 2 weeks after DPC sensitization. The treatment denotes: therapeutic diphenylcyclopropenone sensitization with weekly scalp DPC. TCRdb itself ran the RACE reads through MiXCR, one entry per CDR3 protein. Of roughly 120,000 distinct CDR3 sequences listed, 9% to 14% are singletons. Source: whole blood, taken in connection with sensitization to the hapten diphenylcyclopropenone (DPC). These receptors were collected from a woman between 50 and 59 years old with alopecia areata. Some clones in this sample may be carry-over from other donors' samples.

This clonotype has at least ten counts. J is TRBJ1-6 and V is TRBV7-9; a weak D match, TRBD1 (5 bases). The germline CDR1 and CDR2 sequences are SEHNR and FQNEAQ (reference sequence). V dropped 4 bases and J dropped 8 bases, with 18 bases sitting between them. The CDR3 length is 16 residues. CDR3 region: CASSSFVGLSHSPLHF. For the CDR3, the DNA is TGTGCCAGCAGCTCGTTTGTGGGACTCAGTCATTCACCCCTCCACTTT.

This clonotype was seen repeatedly, ten times or more. The CDR3 DNA is TGTGCCAGCAGTTACATAGACAGGGAAGAGACCCAGTACTTC. Translated, it gives CASSYIDREETQYF. The gene calls are TRBV6-5 and TRBJ2-5; 7 nucleotides line up with TRBD1. The CDR3 is 14 amino acids. Germline CDR1 MNHEY, CDR2 SVGAGI. The J segment lost 3 bases and the V segment lost 2 bases, leaving 3 bases of the junction unmatched.

This sequence joins TRBV6-4 and TRBJ1-6, with D unresolved. There are 13 residues in the CDR3. With 4 bases removed from V and 5 bases from J, the gap between germline ends came to 6 bases. CDR1 is MRHNA, CDR2 SNTAGT, per germline. CDR3 in DNA: TGTGCCAGCAGTGCGAGGAATAATTCACCCCTCCACTTT. This gives the protein CASSARNNSPLHF.

In its sample, this clonotype was seen many times. CDR3 in DNA: TGTGCCAGCAGCTACGGGGGGCCTACCTACGAGCAGTACTTC. It is translated as CASSYGGPTYEQYF. The chain carries TRBV7-2 and TRBJ2-7; a weak D match, TRBD2 (7 bases). The V and J ends lost 4 bases and 2 bases respectively, with 12 bases between them. This CDR3 region has 14 residues. The germline gives CDR1 SGHTA, CDR2 FQGNSA.

This clonotype was recorded many times. This chain connects TRBV4-2 to TRBJ1-4; D is unresolved. The CDR3 is 15 residues long. Germline CDR1 LGHNA, CDR2 YNFKEQ. V dropped 0 bases and J dropped 1 base, with 6 bases sitting between them. The CDR3 here is CASSQDALTNEKLFF. CDR3 DNA sequence: TGTGCCAGCAGCCAAGATGCCCTAACTAATGAAAAACTGTTTTTT.

This clonotype came up many times. The chain is built from TRBV29-1 and TRBJ2-1, with D possibly matching TRBD1 (5 bases). V was pared by 6 bases and J by 3 bases, with 15 bases between. The germline V gene encodes CDR1 SQVTM and CDR2 ANQGSEA. This CDR3 has 14 amino acids. For the CDR3, the DNA is TGCAGCGTACCGACAGAGACGTTCTACAATGAGCAGTTCTTC. It yields the protein CSVPTETFYNEQFF.

At least ten counts were recorded for this clonotype. The chain is built from TRBV3-1 and TRBJ2-7; D gene uncertain. The length of the CDR3 is 15 residues. Germline assignment: CDR1 LGHDT and CDR2 YNNKEL (reference sequence). V was trimmed by 2 bases and J by 0 bases, leaving 11 bases between them. CDR3 DNA sequence: TGTGCCAGCAGCCAACCCACGGACCGCTCCTACGAGCAGTACTTC. Translating it yields CASSQPTDRSYEQYF.

This clonotype came up many times. The chain has TRBV4-3 and TRBJ2-1; D gene uncertain. V lost 4 bases to trimming and J lost 1 base, with 11 bases between them. The CDR3 consists of 15 residues. Germline V gene data show CDR1 as LGHNA and CDR2 as YSLEER. CDR3 bases: TGCGCCAGCAGCCGCAGCACGCCATCCTACAATGAGCAGTTCTTC. Protein: CASSRSTPSYNEQFF.

This clonotype was recorded a few times. V and J are TRBV5-1 and TRBJ2-3; D is possibly TRBD1 (5 bases). V was trimmed by 0 bases and J by 4 bases, leaving 9 bases between them. Germline V gives CDR1 SGHRS, CDR2 YFSETQ. The CDR3 contains 14 residues. The CDR3 DNA reads as TGCGCCAGCAGCTTGGGCAGGGTCCCAGATACGCAGTATTTT. Translating gives CASSLGRVPDTQYF.

The sample holds many counts of this clonotype. The gene calls are TRBV7-2 and TRBJ1-1, with 7 nucleotides matching TRBD1. This CDR3 contains 12 residues. CDR1 and CDR2 from the germline V gene are SGHTA and FQGNSA. Trimming cost V 5 bases and J 9 bases; bases outside gene matches: 6. The CDR3 region has the DNA TGTGCCAGCAGCCGTGAGGACAGGAAAGCTTTCTTT. Its translation is CASSREDRKAFF. Looking up the rest from reference TRBV7-2 and TRBJ1-1 gives the full variable domain: GAGVSQSPSNKVTEKGKDVELRCDPISGHTALYWYRQSLGQGLEFLIYFQGNSAPDKSGLPSDRFSAERTGGSVSTLTIQRTQQEDSAVYLCASSREDRKAFFGQGTRLTVV.

At least ten counts were recorded for this clonotype. The gene calls are TRBV6-2 or TRBV6-3 and TRBJ2-3, with TRBD2 identical over 7 bases. The CDR3 runs 16 residues. Germline V gene sequence: CDR1 MNHEY, CDR2 SVGEGT. V lost 4 bases, J lost 1 base, and 8 bases stayed unmatched. The CDR3 DNA follows: TGTGCCAGCAGTTCCGTAGCGGGCCAGGGCACAGATACGCAGTATTTT. Its translation: CASSSVAGQGTDTQYF.

The chain carries TRBV3-1 and TRBJ1-5, with 7 nucleotides matching TRBD1. Germline-derived CDR1 and CDR2 are LGHDT and YNNKEL (reference sequence). CDR3 length equals 15 residues. Trimming at V came to 5 bases and at J to 9 bases, leaving 13 bases not matched to a gene. CDR3 loop: CASSSRPQGLRPQHF. The DNA for the CDR3 is TGTGCCAGCAGCTCCCGTCCACAGGGGCTCCGGCCCCAGCATTTT.

This clonotype was counted at least ten times. This chain links TRBV7-6 with TRBJ1-5; TRBD1 aligns across 10 bases. Germline assignment: CDR1 SGHVS and CDR2 FNYEAQ. The CDR3 is made up of 15 amino acids. V shed 5 bases, J shed 5 bases, and the junction held 6 bases outside the gene matches. CDR3 residues: CASSPGTGEDQPQHF. The CDR3 coding sequence is TGTGCCAGCAGCCCTGGGACAGGGGAGGATCAGCCCCAGCATTTT.

This clonotype was observed a few times. V is TRBV23-1 and J is TRBJ2-7, with D perhaps TRBD1 or TRBD2 (5 bases each). TRBV23-1 is noted as an ORF with a role that remains uncertain. The CDR3 consists of 12 residues. The V end lost 8 bases, the J end lost 2 bases, and 10 bases lay between the germline ends. The CDR3 region has the DNA TGCGCCAGCGGGGGACGTACCTACGAGCAGTACTTC. It encodes CASGGRTYEQYF.

The sample holds a few counts of this clonotype. The chain has TRBV18 and TRBJ2-1; D may be TRBD1 or TRBD2 (5 bases each). The ends were cut back, 5 bases at V and 16 bases at J, with 12 bases in the middle. Germline CDR1 is KGHSH and CDR2 is LQKENI. This CDR3 comprises 10 residues. The CDR3: CASSGGRLFF. The CDR3 bases are TGTGCCAGCTCAGGGGGAAGGCTCTTCTTC.

There are many counts of this clonotype. The V and J genes are TRBV15 and TRBJ2-1; D possibly corresponds to TRBD2 (8 bases). V lost 0 bases to trimming and J lost 0 bases, with 18 bases between them. The CDR3 is 19 amino acids. The germline V gene has CDR1 LNHNV and CDR2 YYDKDF (reference sequence). As DNA, the CDR3 is TGTGCCACCAGCAGAGATACTCCAGGGGGGACTAGCTCCTACAATGAGCAGTTCTTC. Protein: CATSRDTPGGTSSYNEQFF. Complete variable domain (other parts from reference TRBV15 and TRBJ2-1): DAMVIQNPRYQVTQFGKPVTLSCSQTLNHNVMYWYQQKSSQAPKLLFHYYDKDFNNEADTPDNFQSRRPNTSFCFLDIRSPGLGDTAMYLCATSRDTPGGTSSYNEQFFGPGTRLTVL.

A few counts support this clonotype. The gene calls are TRBV7-2 and TRBJ2-3, with a weak D call TRBD1 (5 bases). The CDR3 has 15 residues. Trimming left V 2 bases short and J 3 bases short, with 12 bases between. From germline, CDR1 is SGHTA and CDR2 FQGNSA. The CDR3: CASSLTGVKTDTQYF. The DNA for the CDR3 is TGTGCCAGCAGCTTAACAGGAGTAAAAACAGATACGCAGTATTTT.

This clonotype was detected only a few times. This chain joins TRBV28 and TRBJ1-2; D is possibly TRBD1 (6 bases). CDR3 size: 12 residues. The V end was cut by 6 bases, the J end by 4 bases, with 9 bases between. Per germline, CDR1 MDHEN and CDR2 SYDVKM. CDR3 DNA: TGTGCCAGCAGACCACAGGGCTATGGCTACACCTTC. Its protein product is CASRPQGYGYTF.

This clonotype was found many times. This sequence joins TRBV18 and TRBJ2-3, with D possibly TRBD1 on 6 matching bases. CDR3 length: 16 residues. Per germline, CDR1 KGHSH and CDR2 LQKENI. Trimming cost V 2 bases and J 2 bases, with 14 bases left between them. The CDR3 bases are TGTGCCAGCTCACCAGGCACAGGGAAAATCACAGATACGCAGTATTTT. Translated: CASSPGTGKITDTQYF.

This chain uses TRBV19 with TRBJ1-2; 7 bases fit TRBD1. The germline V gene encodes CDR1 LNHDA and CDR2 SQIVND (reference sequence). This CDR3 is 16 amino acids long. Trimming removed 4 bases from V and 4 bases from J; junction bases left unmatched: 12. CDR3 bases: TGTGCCAGTAGTAGAGAACAGACAGGGATCGGCTATGGCTACACCTTC. Its protein is CASSREQTGIGYGYTF.